The sequence of this T cell receptor (beta chain) was determined in a study of blood T cell repertoires in COVID-19. About the study: The United States, Italy and Spain supplied acute and convalescent COVID-19 samples. PBMCs, B-cell-depleted T cells, or T cells were the source of the cDNA or gDNA that made up the material.

Per the authors' pipeline: Using reference gene primer amplification, nucleated cell counts were estimated. This table comes from immunoSEQ multiplex PCR, and its TCRdb copy is limited to in-frame clones, with some not included. The DNA was the basis for D and trimming; V, J and clone size are from that table. The sample yields some 670,000 clones, 90% seen once. In germline, CDR1 is GTSNPN, CDR2 SVGIG (reference sequence). This CDR3 has 15 residues. V lost 5 bases, J lost 0 bases, and 6 bases stayed unmatched. The V call is TRBV30, the J call TRBJ1-3; 8 bases fit TRBD1. The sequenced material came from peripheral blood. The TCR comes from a young woman with acute or convalescent COVID-19. The chain's CDR3 is CAWGTGDTSGNTIYF. CDR3 nucleotides: TGTGCCTGGGGGACAGGAGACACCTCTGGAAACACCATATATTTT.